This TCR beta chain appears in the sequencing data of a study of response to subunit inactivated influenza vaccine. Germline CDR1 MNHEY, CDR2 SMNVEV (reference sequence). V lost 6 bases and J lost 4; bases outside the gene matches: 7. The CDR3 runs to 14 residues. TCRdb called the RT-PCR reads again in MiXCR, with one record for every CDR3 protein. The sample includes about 520,000 distinct CDR3 sequences, around 7.7% of them seen just once. The rearrangement uses TRBV27 and TRBJ2-3, with 7 bases fitting TRBD2. The clonotype originates from a man between 50 and 75 years old who received an inactivated influenza vaccine. The sample in question was PBMCs from blood, obtained 23 to 25 months after vaccination. The CDR3: CASSLGTTADTQYF. For the CDR3, the DNA is TGTGCCAGCAGCCTAGGGACTACTGCAGATACGCAGTATTTT.